The entry that follows covers one T cell receptor beta chain sequence. The CDR3 is 14 amino acids. V dropped 2 bases and J dropped 1 base, with 6 bases sitting between them. The germline V gene has CDR1 SGHTA and CDR2 FQGNSA. Partitioning of CD4+ cells yielded a CD45RA+ naive subset and a CD45RA-negative memory subset. This entry is derived from a study of shared clonotypes between healthy human individuals. This table comes from immunoSEQ multiplex PCR, and its TCRdb copy is limited to in-frame clones, with some not included. The top ten clones hold roughly 0.13% of a sample with some 2 million clones, roughly 94% of them seen once.

This chain uses TRBV7-2 with TRBJ1-5, with a tentative D call TRBD1 (6 bases). This TCR derives from a young man in good health. The sequencing input was naive CD4+ T cells sorted from blood. Indicated subset: CD45RA+ positively selected. CDR3 DNA: TGTGCCAGCAGCTTAACAGGGAGCAATCAGCCCCAGCATTTT. Translating it yields CASSLTGSNQPQHF.